Below are 14 T cell receptor beta chains sequenced from a single sample in a study of T cell changes during pregnancy in multiple sclerosis. Generated by immunoSEQ multiplex PCR, the TCRdb table keeps only in-frame clones and is missing some. The sample has about 33,000 clones; 85% to 95% are singletons. Sequencing was carried out using PBMCs (not recorded whether the cells were cultured). These receptors originate from a female donor with multiple sclerosis, enrolled in a pregnancy study.

The CDR3 DNA is TGTGCCAGCAGCTTCTTAGCGGACAATGAGCAGTTCTTC. It translates to CASSFLADNEQFF. V usage is TRBV11-2 and J usage is TRBJ2-1; D might be TRBD2 (6 bases). The V gene lost 3 bases and the J gene lost 5 bases, with 8 bases spanning the gap. Germline V gene lookup returns CDR1 SGHAT and CDR2 FQNNGV. The CDR3 has 13 amino acids.

This chain connects TRBV6-1 to TRBJ1-1; D not resolved. From germline, CDR1 is MNHNS and CDR2 SASEGT. The CDR3 runs to 15 residues. V lost 2 bases, J lost 0 bases, and 10 bases lay in between. CDR3 sequence: CASSESVAVNTEAFF. The CDR3 region has the DNA TGTGCCAGCAGTGAAAGTGTGGCGGTGAACACTGAAGCTTTCTTT.

The rearrangement joins TRBV6-4 to TRBJ1-1; no reliable D call. The CDR3 runs to 13 residues. CDR1 MRHNA and CDR2 SNTAGT come from the germline V gene. V was clipped by 6 bases and J by 1 base, with 9 bases between them. The CDR3 nucleotides read TGTGCCAGCAGCTGGACGGGGAACACTGAAGCTTTCTTT. Protein product: CASSWTGNTEAFF.

V usage is TRBV4-1 and J usage is TRBJ2-7; the match to TRBD2 covers 7 bases. J was trimmed by 4 bases and V by 4 bases; bases with no gene match: 10. The CDR3 is 15 amino acids. The germline gives CDR1 MGHRA, CDR2 YSYEKL. As DNA, the CDR3 is TGCGCCAGCAGCCGTGAAAGGGGAGGGCCTTACGAGCAGTACTTC. The encoded protein is CASSRERGGPYEQYF.

The chain joins TRBV19 to TRBJ2-7; possibly TRBD1 for D (6 bases). The germline CDR1 and CDR2 sequences are LNHDA and SQIVND (reference sequence). The CDR3 spans 14 residues. Trimming removed 6 bases at V and 5 bases at J, with 17 bases between. CDR3 nucleotide sequence: TGTGCCAGTAGCCCACAGGGCCCGGACGACGAGCAGTACTTC. Its translation: CASSPQGPDDEQYF.

This clone has just a few counts. This chain uses TRBV27 with TRBJ1-2; D is ambiguous. In germline, CDR1 is MNHEY, CDR2 SMNVEV (reference sequence). The CDR3 contains 14 residues. V was trimmed by 0 bases and J by 4 bases, leaving 9 bases between them. The CDR3, as DNA: TGTGCCAGCAGTTTATCTCCAGGTTTCTATGGCTACACCTTC. Protein product: CASSLSPGFYGYTF.

This sequence joins TRBV11-3 and TRBJ2-1; TRBD1 matches at 10 bases. Germline loops: CDR1 SGHNT, CDR2 YENEEA. The CDR3 has 17 amino acids. The V gene end was trimmed by 3 bases and the J gene end by 4 bases; junction bases not matched to a gene: 9. The CDR3 DNA follows: TGTGCCAGCAGCTTCCGACCGGGACAGGGGATGTACAATGAGCAGTTCTTC. Amino acids: CASSFRPGQGMYNEQFF.

The chain links TRBV6-1 to TRBJ2-7; 12 nucleotides line up with TRBD2. The CDR3 runs to 17 residues. The junction had 5 bases not matched to a gene; V was cut back by 0 bases and J by 2 bases. Per germline, CDR1 MNHNS and CDR2 SASEGT. CDR3 region: CASSEAKWTSGTYEQYF. The CDR3 DNA reads as TGTGCCAGCAGTGAAGCCAAGTGGACTAGCGGGACCTACGAGCAGTACTTC.

The chain joins TRBV6-1 to TRBJ2-3, with TRBD2 as a possible D gene (5 bases). V lost 9 bases and J lost 1, with 11 bases in between. The CDR3 has 13 amino acids. CDR1 is MNHNS, CDR2 SASEGT, per germline. CDR3 coding DNA: TGTGCCAGTAGAGGGAAGGGCACAGATACGCAGTATTTT. As protein: CASRGKGTDTQYF.

The chain couples TRBV6-4 to TRBJ2-1; 9 bases agree with TRBD2. Trimming took 4 bases from V and 8 from J; bases not matched to a gene: 6. The CDR3 sequence is 14 residues long. The germline V gene has CDR1 MRHNA and CDR2 SNTAGT. The CDR3 reads CASSVSGSFDEQFF. CDR3 nucleotide sequence: TGTGCCAGCAGTGTTAGCGGGAGTTTCGATGAGCAGTTCTTC.

CDR3 residues: CASSPGLAGGSDTQYF. CDR3 coding DNA: TGTGCCAGCAGTCCCGGACTAGCGGGAGGGTCAGATACGCAGTATTTT. The chain is built from TRBV7-9 and TRBJ2-3, with TRBD2 matching over 15 bases. This CDR3 has 16 residues. V dropped 6 bases and J dropped 4; count of bases not matched to a gene: 5. Germline V gene lookup returns CDR1 SEHNR and CDR2 FQNEAQ (reference sequence).

The chain's CDR3 is CASSFPGGGDLHEQYF. The DNA of the CDR3 is TGTGCCAGCAGCTTCCCTGGAGGAGGGGATTTACACGAGCAGTACTTC. This rearrangement joins TRBV11-1 to TRBJ2-7, with D tentatively TRBD2 (6 bases). Germline values: CDR1 SGHAT, CDR2 FQDESV (reference sequence). CDR3 length equals 16 residues. V lost 3 bases and J lost 5, with 20 bases in between.

V gene TRBV6-1 combines with J gene TRBJ1-5; D remains ambiguous. CDR1 and CDR2 from the germline V gene are MNHNS and SASEGT. The CDR3 loop spans 14 amino acids. Deletions cut 2 bases from V and 0 bases from J, with 5 bases between. This chain's CDR3 is CASSEMGSNQPQHF. DNA of the CDR3: TGTGCCAGCAGTGAAATGGGTAGCAATCAGCCCCAGCATTTT.

CDR3 DNA: TGTGCCAGCACCCAGGGAGGCGGACTCTACGAGCAGTACTTC. It yields the protein CASTQGGGLYEQYF. This chain uses TRBV28 with TRBJ2-7, with a possible D match to TRBD2 (6 bases). The germline V gene has CDR1 MDHEN and CDR2 SYDVKM. The CDR3 loop spans 14 amino acids. With 7 bases removed from V and 3 bases from J, the gap between germline ends came to 16 bases.